The entry below gives a single T cell receptor (beta chain) sequence along with its context. Its specific antigen is unknown. Base qualities are not provided; no much larger clone lies one nucleotide away. The sample originates from a study of Ad26.COV2.S vaccination and SARS-CoV-2 variants listed by TCRdb under 2021. Describing the broader study: Donors in the vaccine arm were drawn from COV1001, a phase I-IIa trial of Ad26.COV2.S in healthy adults that was multicentre, randomized, double-blind and placebo-controlled. A total of around 32 samples were included in the TCR-sequenced set, comprising some 20 Ad26.COV2.S vaccine recipients, 5 placebo recipients and 8 SARS-CoV-2 convalescent individuals. Sequencing of the TCRbeta repertoire served to evaluate the specificity and breadth of SARS-CoV-2-reactive T cell receptors following Ad26.COV2.S vaccination. Participants in the trial were split at random into five groups of five each, receiving low-dose or high-dose Ad26.COV2.S once or twice, or else placebo on both occasions. Throughout the experiments and outcome assessment, investigators stayed blinded to trial group allocation. Ad26.COV2.S was given intramuscularly at 5x10^10 or 1x10^11 viral particles, as a single shot or as two shots 56 days apart.

Per the publication, the treatment or condition label means: around 19 received Ad26.COV2.S at low or high dose, single or two shots; about five received placebo; per-sample allocation not given. For vaccine and placebo recipients, repertoires were sequenced using samples collected on day 63 after the first injection. Between 29 July and 7 August 2020, Cohort 1b enrolled about two dozen adults aged 18-55 years at one site in Boston, USA. As a vaccine, Ad26.COV2.S was a replication-incompetent adenovirus type 26 vector that expressed a prefusion-stabilized SARS-CoV-2 spike protein derived from the original Wuhan strain. Overall results and qualifications from the work: According to the authors, total T cell responses may have been underestimated by the TCR breadth and depth analyses. The study lacked the statistical power to compare responses across vaccine doses or regimens. Non-spike TCR breadth was comparable between vaccine and placebo recipients, consistent with the vaccine containing only spike. Ad26.COV2.S recipients had higher spike-specific TCR breadth than placebo recipients (P = 0.0014). After vaccination, spike-specific CD8+ and CD4+ T cell responses were reported to show substantial breadth.

Relative to germline, V is 5 bases shorter and J is 6 bases shorter, with 16 bases between their ends. From the cysteine through the phenylalanine, the CDR3 covers 15 amino acids. The kept DNA is CDR3 alone, 45 bases in frame from the first base. The germline V gene encodes CDR1 MNHEY and CDR2 SVGAGI. The immunoSEQ Assay was the method used to sequence TCRbeta CDR3 regions. After extraction, genomic DNA underwent amplification by bias-controlled multiplex PCR, followed by high-throughput sequencing. The published analysis was carried out like this. To quantify the absolute abundance of every unique TCRbeta CDR3 region, sequences were collapsed and filtered. T cell fraction was estimated by normalizing TCRbeta template counts to usable DNA, which was measured by amplifying reference genes present in all nucleated cells. Repertoire TCRs were annotated as SARS-CoV-2-specific when V gene, CDR3 amino acid sequence and J gene were exactly matched to a known reactive TCR set. The reference SARS-CoV-2 TCR set came from MIRA and was filtered for enrichment in COVID-19-positive ImmuneCODE repertoires, removing public or cross-reactive TCRs. Using the MIRA antigens, annotated TCRs were further analysed by specific ORF or by position within an ORF. Breadth was defined as the number of annotated unique rearrangements divided by the total number of unique productive rearrangements, and depth was defined as the summed frequency of the annotated unique rearrangements. Group comparisons of TCR breadth used two-sided Wilcoxon rank-sum tests. The clones in this table, taken by TCRdb from immuneACCESS, are in-frame only. Not every clone is retained; where verified, under half of the shortfall comes from an unresolved V gene, and the cause of the rest is unknown. V, J and clone size reflect that table, while D and trimming were determined from the DNA. The sample yields hundreds of thousands of clones; about nine tenths were counted once. The ten largest clones represent roughly 3.1% of the sample.

The V and J segments used are TRBV6-5 and TRBJ2-2, with a tentative D call of TRBD1 or TRBD2, each matching 7 bases. Source: peripheral blood, taken in a trial of Ad26.COV2.S vaccine versus placebo. This TCR was sampled from a person between 18 and 65 years old who received the Ad26.COV2.S COVID-19 vaccine or a placebo. CDR3 region: CASSRGRGGAGELFF. The sequence in DNA is TGTGCCAGCAGTAGGGGCAGGGGGGGCGCCGGGGAGCTGTTTTTT.